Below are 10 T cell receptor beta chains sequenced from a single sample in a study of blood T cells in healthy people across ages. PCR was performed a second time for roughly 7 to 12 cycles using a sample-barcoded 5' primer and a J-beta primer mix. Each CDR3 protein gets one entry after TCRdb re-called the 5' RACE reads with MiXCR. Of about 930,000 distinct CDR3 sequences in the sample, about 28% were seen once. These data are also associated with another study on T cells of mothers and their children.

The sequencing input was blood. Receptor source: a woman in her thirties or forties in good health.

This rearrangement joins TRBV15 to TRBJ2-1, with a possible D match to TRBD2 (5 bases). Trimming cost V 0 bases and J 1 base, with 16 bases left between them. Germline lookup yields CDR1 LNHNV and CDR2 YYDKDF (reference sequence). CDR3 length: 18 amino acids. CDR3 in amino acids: CATSREKLEEASYNEQFF. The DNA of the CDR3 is TGTGCCACCAGCAGAGAAAAGTTGGAGGAGGCATCCTACAATGAGCAGTTCTTC.

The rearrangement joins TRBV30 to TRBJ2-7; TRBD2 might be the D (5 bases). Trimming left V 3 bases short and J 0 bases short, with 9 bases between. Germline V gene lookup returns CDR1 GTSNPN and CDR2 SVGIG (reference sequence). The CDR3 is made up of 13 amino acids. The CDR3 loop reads CAWSSGSSYEQYF. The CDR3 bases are TGTGCCTGGAGCTCGGGAAGCTCCTACGAGCAGTACTTC.

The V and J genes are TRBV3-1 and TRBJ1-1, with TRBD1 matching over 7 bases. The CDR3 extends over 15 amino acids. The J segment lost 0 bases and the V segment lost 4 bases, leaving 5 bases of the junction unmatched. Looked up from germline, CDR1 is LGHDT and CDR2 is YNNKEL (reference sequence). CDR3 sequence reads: CASSPMDRMNTEAFF. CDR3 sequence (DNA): TGTGCCAGCAGCCCTATGGACAGGATGAACACTGAAGCTTTCTTT.

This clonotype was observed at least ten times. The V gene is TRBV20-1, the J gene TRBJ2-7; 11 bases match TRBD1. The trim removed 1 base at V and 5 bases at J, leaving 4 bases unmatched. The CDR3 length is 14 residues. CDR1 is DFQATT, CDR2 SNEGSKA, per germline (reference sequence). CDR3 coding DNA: TGCAGTGCTAGAGGGACAGGGGGCGAGGACGAGCAGTACTTC. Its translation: CSARGTGGEDEQYF.

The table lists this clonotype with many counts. CDR3: CASSFPDWYSYEQYF. CDR3 bases: TGTGCCAGCAGCTTCCCGGACTGGTACTCCTACGAGCAGTACTTC. This rearrangement joins TRBV7-2 to TRBJ2-7; weak D call: TRBD2 (5 bases). Germline CDR1 is SGHTA and CDR2 is FQGNSA. V lost 3 bases and J lost 0, with 12 bases in between. The CDR3 consists of 15 residues.

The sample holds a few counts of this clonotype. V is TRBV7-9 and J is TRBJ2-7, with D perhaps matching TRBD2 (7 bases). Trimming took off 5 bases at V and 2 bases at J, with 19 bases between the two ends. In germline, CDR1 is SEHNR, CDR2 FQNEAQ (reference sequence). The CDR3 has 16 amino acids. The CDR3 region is CASSPSGGRAPYEQYF. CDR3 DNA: TGTGCCAGCAGCCCATCGGGGGGCAGGGCCCCCTACGAGCAGTACTTC.

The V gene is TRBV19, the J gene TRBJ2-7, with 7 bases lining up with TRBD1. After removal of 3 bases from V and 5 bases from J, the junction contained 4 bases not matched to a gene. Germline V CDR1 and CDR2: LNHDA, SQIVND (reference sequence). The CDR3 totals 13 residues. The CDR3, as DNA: TGTGCCAGTAGTATTGACAGGGCCAACGAGCAGTACTTC. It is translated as CASSIDRANEQYF.

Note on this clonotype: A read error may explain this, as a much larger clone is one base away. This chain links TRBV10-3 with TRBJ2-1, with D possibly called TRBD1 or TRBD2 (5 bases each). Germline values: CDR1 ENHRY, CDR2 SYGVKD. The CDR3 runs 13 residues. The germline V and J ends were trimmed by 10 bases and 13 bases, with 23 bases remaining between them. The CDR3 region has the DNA TGTGCCACCTCAGACCCCCTCAGGGAGACCCAGTTCTTC. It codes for CATSDPLRETQFF.

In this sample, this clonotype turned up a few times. This CDR3 reads CATSPYGTVTNTGELFF. The DNA for the CDR3 is TGTGCCACCAGCCCCTACGGGACAGTGACGAACACCGGGGAGCTGTTTTTT. J is TRBJ2-2 and V is TRBV24-1; 7 positions agree with TRBD1. CDR1 and CDR2 from the germline V gene are KGHDR and SFDVKD. J lost 0 bases, V lost 7 bases, and 10 bases had no gene match. The CDR3 runs 17 residues.

CDR3 sequence (DNA): TGTGCCAGCAGGCCACCACAGGGGATAGGGGACTCCTACGAGCAGTACTTC. Translating gives CASRPPQGIGDSYEQYF. The chain has TRBV7-2 and TRBJ2-7; 7 bases are shared with TRBD1. This CDR3 spans 17 amino acids. The J segment lost 0 bases and the V segment lost 6 bases, leaving 14 bases of the junction unmatched. The germline CDR1 and CDR2 sequences are SGHTA and FQGNSA.